The text below deals with one T cell receptor beta chain. Trimming shortened V by 2 bases and J by 3 bases, and 15 bases separated the two germline ends. CDR1 is SGHRS, CDR2 YFSETQ, per germline. The CDR3 length is 15 residues. The sample comes from a study of OX40 agonist ivuxolimab in advanced cancers. Clones were read by immunoSEQ multiplex PCR, and TCRdb kept only the in-frame ones, dropping some. The profile covers 77,000 or so clones, with roughly 88% appearing a single time and approximately 1.8% taken by the ten largest. V gene TRBV5-1 combines with J gene TRBJ2-7; D may correspond to TRBD1 or TRBD2 (5 bases each). This clonotype originated in an adult with an advanced solid tumor such as melanoma, head and neck, liver or kidney cancer. The starting material was CD4+ or CD8+ T cells sorted from blood, obtained in a trial of the OX40 agonist ivuxolimab. CDR3 sequence: CASSFTSQGNYEQYF. CDR3 in DNA: TGCGCCAGCAGCTTCACTAGTCAGGGAAACTACGAGCAGTACTTC. The full variable domain, its missing parts supplied by reference TRBV5-1 and TRBJ2-7, is KAGVTQTPRYLIKTRGQQVTLSCSPISGHRSVSWYQQTPGQGLQFLFEYFSETQRNKGNFPGRFSGRQFSNSRSEMNVSTLELGDSALYLCASSFTSQGNYEQYFGPGTRLTVT.